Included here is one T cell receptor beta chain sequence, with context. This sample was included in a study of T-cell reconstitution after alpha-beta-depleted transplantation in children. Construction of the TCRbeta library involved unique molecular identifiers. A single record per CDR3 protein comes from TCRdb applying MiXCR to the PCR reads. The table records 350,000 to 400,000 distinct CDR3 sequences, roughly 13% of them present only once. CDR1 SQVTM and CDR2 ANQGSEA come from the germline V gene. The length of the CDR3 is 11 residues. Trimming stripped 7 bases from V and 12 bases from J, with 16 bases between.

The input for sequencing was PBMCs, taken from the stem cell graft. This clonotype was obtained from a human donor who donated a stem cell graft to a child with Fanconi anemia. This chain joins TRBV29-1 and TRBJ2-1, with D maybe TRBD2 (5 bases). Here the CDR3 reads CSAALGMWQFF. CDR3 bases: TGCAGCGCCGCCCTCGGGATGTGGCAGTTCTTC.